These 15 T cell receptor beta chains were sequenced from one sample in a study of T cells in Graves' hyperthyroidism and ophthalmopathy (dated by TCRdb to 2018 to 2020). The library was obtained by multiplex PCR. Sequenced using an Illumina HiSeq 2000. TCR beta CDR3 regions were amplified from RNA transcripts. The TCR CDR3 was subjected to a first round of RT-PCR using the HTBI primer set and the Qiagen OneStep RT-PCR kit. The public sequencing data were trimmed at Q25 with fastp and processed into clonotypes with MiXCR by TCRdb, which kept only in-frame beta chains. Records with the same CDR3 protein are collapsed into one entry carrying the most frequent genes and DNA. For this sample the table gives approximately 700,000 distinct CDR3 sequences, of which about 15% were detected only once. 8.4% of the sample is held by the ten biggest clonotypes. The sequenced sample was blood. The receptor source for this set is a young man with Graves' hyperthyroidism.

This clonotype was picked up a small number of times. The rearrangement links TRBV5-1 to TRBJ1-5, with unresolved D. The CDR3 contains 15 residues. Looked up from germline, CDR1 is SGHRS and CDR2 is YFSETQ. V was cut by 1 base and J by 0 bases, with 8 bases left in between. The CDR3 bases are TGCGCCAGCAGCTTGCTCGGGTATAGCAATCAGCCCCAGCATTTT. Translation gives CASSLLGYSNQPQHF.

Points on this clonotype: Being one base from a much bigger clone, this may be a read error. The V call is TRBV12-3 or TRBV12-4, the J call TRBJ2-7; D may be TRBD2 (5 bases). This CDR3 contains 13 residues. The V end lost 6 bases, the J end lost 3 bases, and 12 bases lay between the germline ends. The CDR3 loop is CASSHTEGYEQYF. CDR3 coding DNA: TGTGCCAGCAGCCATACAGAGGGCTACGAGCAGTACTTC.

This CDR3 reads CASSLVEGTQYF. The CDR3, as DNA: TGTGCCAGCAGCTTGGTTGAGGGGACCCAGTACTTC. The chain combines TRBV5-6 with TRBJ2-5; TRBD2 is a possible D gene (5 bases). V shed 0 bases and J shed 7 bases, with 7 bases lying between them. Germline V gene data show CDR1 as SGHDT and CDR2 as YYEEEE. The CDR3 is 12 amino acids.

The CDR3 sequence: CASRPPGIAGEQYF. CDR3 sequence (DNA): TGTGCCAGCAGGCCTCCGGGGATCGCGGGCGAGCAGTACTTC. The rearrangement joins TRBV3-1 to TRBJ2-7, with TRBD2 as a possible D gene (5 bases). CDR1 is LGHDT, CDR2 YNNKEL, per germline (reference sequence). Trimming shortened V by 6 bases and J by 6 bases, and 18 bases separated the two germline ends. CDR3 length: 14 residues.

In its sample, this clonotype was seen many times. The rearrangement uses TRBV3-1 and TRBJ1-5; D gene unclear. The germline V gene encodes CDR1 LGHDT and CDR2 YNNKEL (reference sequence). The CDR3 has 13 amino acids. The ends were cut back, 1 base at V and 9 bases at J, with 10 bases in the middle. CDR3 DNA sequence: TGTGCCAGCAGCCAAGCGGCCGAGGGGCCCCAGCATTTT. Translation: CASSQAAEGPQHF.

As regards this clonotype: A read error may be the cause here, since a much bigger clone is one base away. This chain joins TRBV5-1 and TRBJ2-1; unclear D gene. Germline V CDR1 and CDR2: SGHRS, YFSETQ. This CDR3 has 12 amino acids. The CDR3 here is CVSSLSAREQFF. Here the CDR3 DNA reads TGCGTCAGCAGCTTGAGCGCTCGGGAGCAGTTCTTC.

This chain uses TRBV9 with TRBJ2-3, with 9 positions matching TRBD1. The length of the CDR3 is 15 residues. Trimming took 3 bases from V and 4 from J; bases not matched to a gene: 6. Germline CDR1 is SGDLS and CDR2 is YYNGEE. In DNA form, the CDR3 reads TGTGCCAGCAGCGGGGACAGGGCTAGACCAGATACGCAGTATTTT. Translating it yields CASSGDRARPDTQYF. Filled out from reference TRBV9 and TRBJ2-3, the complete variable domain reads DSGVTQTPKHLITATGQRVTLRCSPRSGDLSVYWYQQSLDQGLQFLIQYYNGEERAKGNILERFSAQQFPDLHSELNLSSLELGDSALYFCASSGDRARPDTQYFGPGTRLTVL.

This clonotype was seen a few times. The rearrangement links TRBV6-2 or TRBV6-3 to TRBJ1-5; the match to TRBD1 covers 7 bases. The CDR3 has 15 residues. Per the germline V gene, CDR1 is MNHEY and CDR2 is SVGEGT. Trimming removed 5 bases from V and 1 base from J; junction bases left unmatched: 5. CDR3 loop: CASSTGTASNQPQHF. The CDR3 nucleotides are TGTGCCAGCAGTACCGGGACAGCCAGCAATCAGCCCCAGCATTTT.

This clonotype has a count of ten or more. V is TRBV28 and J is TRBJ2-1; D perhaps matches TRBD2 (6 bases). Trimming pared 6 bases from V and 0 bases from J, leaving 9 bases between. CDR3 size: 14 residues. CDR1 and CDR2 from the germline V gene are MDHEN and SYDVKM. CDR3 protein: CASSAAGSYNEQFF. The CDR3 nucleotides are TGTGCCAGCAGCGCAGCGGGCTCCTACAATGAGCAGTTCTTC. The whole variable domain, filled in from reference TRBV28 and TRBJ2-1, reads DVKVTQSSRYLVKRTGEKVFLECVQDMDHENMFWYRQDPGLGLRLIYFSYDVKMKEKGDIPEGYSVSREKKERFSLILESASTNQTSMYLCASSAAGSYNEQFFGPGTRLTVL.

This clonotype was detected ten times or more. CDR3 bases: TGTGCCAGCAGTCCCCGGTTCCTTGCGGGCAATGAGCAGTTCTTC. Translation: CASSPRFLAGNEQFF. The V gene is TRBV27, the J gene TRBJ2-1; tentative D call: TRBD2 (5 bases). V lost 5 bases and J 6 bases, leaving 17 bases between the germline ends. CDR1 and CDR2 (germline): MNHEY, SMNVEV (reference sequence). The CDR3 is made up of 15 amino acids.

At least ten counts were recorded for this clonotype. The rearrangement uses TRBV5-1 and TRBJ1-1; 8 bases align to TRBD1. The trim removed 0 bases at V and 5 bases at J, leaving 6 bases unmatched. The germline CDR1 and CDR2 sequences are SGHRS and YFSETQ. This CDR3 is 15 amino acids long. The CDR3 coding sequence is TGCGCCAGCAGCTTGGCCTGGACAGGGAGGACTGAAGCTTTCTTT. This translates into CASSLAWTGRTEAFF. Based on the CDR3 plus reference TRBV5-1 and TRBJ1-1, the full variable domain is KAGVTQTPRYLIKTRGQQVTLSCSPISGHRSVSWYQQTPGQGLQFLFEYFSETQRNKGNFPGRFSGRQFSNSRSEMNVSTLELGDSALYLCASSLAWTGRTEAFFGQGTRLTVV.

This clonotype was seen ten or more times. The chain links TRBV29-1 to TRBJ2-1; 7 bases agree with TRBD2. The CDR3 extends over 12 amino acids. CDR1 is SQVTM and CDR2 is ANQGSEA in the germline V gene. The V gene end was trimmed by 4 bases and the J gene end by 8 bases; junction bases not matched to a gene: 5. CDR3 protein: CSVASGFDEQFF. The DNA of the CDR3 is TGCAGCGTTGCTAGCGGTTTCGATGAGCAGTTCTTC.

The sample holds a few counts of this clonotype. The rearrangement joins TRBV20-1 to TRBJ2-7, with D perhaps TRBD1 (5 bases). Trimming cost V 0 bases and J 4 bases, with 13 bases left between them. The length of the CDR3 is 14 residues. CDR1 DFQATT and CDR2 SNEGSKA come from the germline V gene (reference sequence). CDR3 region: CSARDAREGYEQYF. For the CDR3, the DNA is TGCAGTGCTAGAGACGCCAGGGAAGGATACGAGCAGTACTTC.

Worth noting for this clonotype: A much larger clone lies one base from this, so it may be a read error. CDR3 amino acids: CASSLRTRYDTF. The CDR3 region has the DNA TGTGCCAGCAGTTTAAGGACAAGGTACGACACCTTC. The chain recombines TRBV28 with TRBJ1-2; the D gene is possibly TRBD1 (5 bases). The CDR3 covers 12 residues. V was clipped by 2 bases and J by 12 bases, with 13 bases between them. Germline CDR1 reads MDHEN; CDR2 reads SYDVKM.

The CDR3, as DNA: TGTGCCAGCACCTTACTGGGAGACAAGTCAGACACTGAAGCTTTCTTT. Its translation: CASTLLGDKSDTEAFF. V usage is TRBV28 and J usage is TRBJ1-1; D is undetermined. The CDR3 runs 16 residues. Trimming removed 7 bases from V and 3 bases from J, with 21 bases in between. CDR1 is MDHEN and CDR2 is SYDVKM in the germline V gene.